The subject of this entry is one T cell receptor beta chain. This CDR3 spans 14 amino acids. The germline V gene encodes CDR1 LGHDT and CDR2 YNNKEL (reference sequence). Trimming removed 1 base at V and 8 bases at J, with 14 bases between. The protocol was immunoSEQ multiplex PCR, while the TCRdb copy is restricted to in-frame clones and leaves out a portion. The sample records a few hundred thousand clones, about 87% being singletons. These data belong to a study of blood T cell repertoires in COVID-19. The overall study: From T cells, B-cell-depleted T cells, or PBMCs came the material, which was cDNA or gDNA.

The chain is built from TRBV3-1 (or the pseudogene TRBV3-2) and TRBJ1-2; D unclear. The receptor was isolated from a young man who had recovered from COVID-19. The sequencing input was PBMCs or T cells enriched from blood (not recorded which). The CDR3 coding sequence is TGTGCCAGCAGCCAAGGACACACCCCTGTCGGCTACACCTTC. Amino acids: CASSQGHTPVGYTF.